A selection of T cell receptor beta chains follows, all from one sample in a study of cytomegalovirus exposure and HLA in healthy donors. The method was immunoSEQ multiplex PCR; TCRdb's version includes in-frame clones alone and lacks a portion of them. The sample has approximately 60,000 clones, just under 85% seen once; the top ten hold roughly 1.8%. Material: PBMCs. Every receptor here comes from a man between 40 and 49 years old in good health and CMV-seronegative. Both conserved end residues are part of each CDR3. Each record gives: D gene, J gene, clone size, V gene, CDR3 protein, CDR3 DNA. A D gene is named only where the DNA matches it firmly. Where a row states a size, it is once, few, many or the class of an expanded clone; other rows omit it.

-	TRBJ2-2	-	TRBV6-1	CASSVSSEFTGELFF	TGTGCCAGCAGTGTAAGTAGCGAGTTCACCGGGGAGCTGTTTTTT
-	TRBJ1-1	-	TRBV6-6	CASTTYGGGTEAFF	TGTGCCAGCACCACGTATGGCGGGGGCACTGAAGCTTTCTTT
TRBD1	TRBJ1-5	-	TRBV5-6	CASSTSDRANQPQHF	TGTGCCAGCAGCACCTCCGACAGGGCGAATCAGCCCCAGCATTTT
-	TRBJ1-1	-	TRBV5-5	CASSLFTPSQGTEAFF	TGTGCCAGCAGCTTATTTACCCCGTCGCAGGGTACTGAAGCTTTCTTT
-	TRBJ2-1	-	TRBV4-3	CASSQALGGGPGDEQFF	TGCGCCAGCAGCCAAGCTCTAGGGGGGGGGCCGGGAGATGAGCAGTTCTTC
-	TRBJ2-1	once	TRBV27	CASGLGDWTDNEQFF	TGTGCCAGCGGCCTGGGGGACTGGACCGACAATGAGCAGTTCTTC
TRBD1	TRBJ2-7	-	TRBV29-1	CSVVGGTGIEQYF	TGCAGCGTTGTTGGCGGGACAGGGATTGAGCAGTACTTC
-	TRBJ1-5	-	TRBV6-1	CASSVWRLDNSNQPQHF	TGTGCCAGCAGTGTATGGCGGCTAGATAATAGCAATCAGCCCCAGCATTTT
TRBD2	TRBJ2-4	once	TRBV28	CASSIRRGLAGGQFLQYF	TGTGCCAGCAGTATCCGCAGGGGGCTAGCGGGGGGGCAGTTCCTTCAGTACTTC
-	TRBJ2-1	-	TRBV20-1	CSASRGNEQFF	TGCAGTGCTAGTCGGGGCAATGAGCAGTTCTTC
-	TRBJ1-3	-	TRBV7-2	CASTNLGGPSGNTIYF	TGTGCCAGCACCAATCTGGGGGGTCCCTCTGGAAACACCATATATTTT
-	TRBJ1-4	-	TRBV5-1	CASSLLSGGWEKLFF	TGCGCCAGCAGCTTGTTGTCAGGTGGTTGGGAAAAACTGTTTTTT
TRBD1	TRBJ1-5	-	TRBV6-1	CASSAQGANVRNQPQHF	TGTGCCAGCAGTGCTCAGGGGGCTAACGTACGGAATCAGCCCCAGCATTTT
-	TRBJ1-5	-	TRBV6-1	CASSDGRVEPQHF	TGTGCCAGCAGTGATGGTCGCGTAGAGCCCCAGCATTTT
-	TRBJ1-6	-	TRBV15	CATSQGSGNSPLHF	TGTGCCACCTCTCAGGGTAGTGGGAATTCACCCCTCCACTTT
-	TRBJ2-5	-	TRBV7-6	CASSAAHGRETQYF	TGTGCCAGCAGCGCCGCTCATGGGAGGGAGACCCAGTACTTC